Listed below are T cell receptor beta chains from one sample, sequenced in a study of metastatic and nonmetastatic thyroid tumors. With MiXCR, TCRdb called clones anew from the PCR reads. Of tens of thousands of clones in the sample, over 12% were seen once. Specimen: blood. The receptors originated from a male donor with papillary thyroid cancer or a benign thyroid nodule (not recorded which). Some clones in this sample may be carry-over from other donors' samples. Both conserved end residues are part of each CDR3. The order of the fields is clone size, V gene, CDR3 protein. Not all rows give a size; the values are once, few, many and, for expanded clones, a class.

clone_size: .; v_call: TRBV15; cdr3_aa: CATSRDRGPYEQYF
clone_size: many; v_call: TRBV30; cdr3_aa: CAWTPSGRHEQYF
clone_size: many; v_call: TRBV6-2/TRBV6-3; cdr3_aa: CASSHGNPSNQPQHF
clone_size: many; v_call: TRBV19; cdr3_aa: CASSPDRAGAQPQHF
clone_size: many; v_call: TRBV5-8; cdr3_aa: CASSFWGMNTEAFF
clone_size: few; v_call: TRBV28; cdr3_aa: CASSLSSSLQFF
clone_size: many; v_call: TRBV12-3/TRBV12-4; cdr3_aa: CASRLTGQGGYTF
clone_size: many; v_call: TRBV9; cdr3_aa: CASSYRENEQFF
clone_size: many; v_call: TRBV18; cdr3_aa: CASSSQGLQDTEAFF
clone_size: .; v_call: TRBV11-3; cdr3_aa: CASSHKNTGELFF
clone_size: .; v_call: TRBV6-2/TRBV6-3; cdr3_aa: CAINQRGQGDTVELFF
clone_size: .; v_call: TRBV6-2/TRBV6-3; cdr3_aa: CASSVHGVVGELFF
clone_size: many; v_call: TRBV19; cdr3_aa: CASSIATSVETQYF
clone_size: many; v_call: TRBV4-1; cdr3_aa: CASSQDSYGYTF
clone_size: many; v_call: TRBV7-9; cdr3_aa: CASSLQGVRIYNEQFF
clone_size: many; v_call: TRBV25-1; cdr3_aa: CASSEWGGLEETQYF
clone_size: .; v_call: TRBV7-8; cdr3_aa: CASSSSPGLEQYF
clone_size: .; v_call: TRBV6-2/TRBV6-3; cdr3_aa: CASSYGVENEHYF
clone_size: .; v_call: TRBV5-4; cdr3_aa: CASSTGLTGELFF
clone_size: many; v_call: TRBV2; cdr3_aa: CASSEGWSSGSVKETQYF
clone_size: many; v_call: TRBV12-5; cdr3_aa: CASALGAGGPLTDTQYF
clone_size: few; v_call: TRBV12-3/TRBV12-4; cdr3_aa: CASSLGLTEAFF
clone_size: .; v_call: TRBV28; cdr3_aa: CASSLVGIGEIRGGYTF
clone_size: many; v_call: TRBV7-3; cdr3_aa: CASSLTGVGNTGELFF
clone_size: many; v_call: TRBV7-2; cdr3_aa: CASSVTGVLNYGYTF
clone_size: many; v_call: TRBV13; cdr3_aa: CASSSWTSGRAQGTDTQYF
clone_size: many; v_call: TRBV27; cdr3_aa: CASSLRQGGNQPQHF
clone_size: many; v_call: TRBV15; cdr3_aa: CATSTQRGYNEQFF
clone_size: .; v_call: TRBV11-1; cdr3_aa: CASSVRQGTYEQYF
clone_size: many; v_call: TRBV19; cdr3_aa: CASSILGEGDTQYF
clone_size: .; v_call: TRBV28; cdr3_aa: CASSTYTPGHGLGNQPQHF
clone_size: many; v_call: TRBV30; cdr3_aa: CAWTSGTASGNTIYF
clone_size: .; v_call: TRBV30; cdr3_aa: CAWRLAGTSTDTQYF
clone_size: many; v_call: TRBV5-5; cdr3_aa: CASSLTGWELNQPQHF
clone_size: .; v_call: TRBV25-1; cdr3_aa: CASSESSDPLHF
clone_size: .; v_call: TRBV5-1; cdr3_aa: CASSLALAGGTGELFF
clone_size: many; v_call: TRBV9; cdr3_aa: CASSVGRGPEQYF
clone_size: many; v_call: TRBV29-1; cdr3_aa: CSSSRGPQETQYF
clone_size: many; v_call: TRBV6-4; cdr3_aa: CASRNTEAFF
clone_size: many; v_call: TRBV6-4; cdr3_aa: CASSEGYDGANVLTF
clone_size: few; v_call: TRBV18; cdr3_aa: CASSPYTDTQYF